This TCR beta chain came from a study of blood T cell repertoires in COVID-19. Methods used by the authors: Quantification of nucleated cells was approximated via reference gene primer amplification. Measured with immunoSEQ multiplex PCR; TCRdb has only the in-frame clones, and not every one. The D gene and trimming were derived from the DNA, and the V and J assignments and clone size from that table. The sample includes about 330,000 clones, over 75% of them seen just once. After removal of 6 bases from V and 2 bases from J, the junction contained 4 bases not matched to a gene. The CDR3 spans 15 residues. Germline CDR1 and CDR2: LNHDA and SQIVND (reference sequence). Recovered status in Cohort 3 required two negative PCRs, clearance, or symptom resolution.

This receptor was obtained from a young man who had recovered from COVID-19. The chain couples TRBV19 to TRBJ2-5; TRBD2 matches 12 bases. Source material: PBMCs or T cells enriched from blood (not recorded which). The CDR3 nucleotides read TGTGCCAGTAGCGCACTAGCGGGGGGACAAGAGACCCAGTACTTC. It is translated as CASSALAGGQETQYF.